This T cell receptor (beta chain) was found in a study of PD-1 blockade in classical Hodgkin lymphoma. TCRdb's table, derived via immunoSEQ multiplex PCR, lists solely in-frame clones and lacks some. The sample lists about 47,000 clones; 70% to 80% were seen once. J lost 2 bases, V lost 0 bases, and 11 bases had no gene match. This CDR3 is built from 19 residues. From germline, CDR1 is LNHNV and CDR2 YYDKDF (reference sequence). Time point indicated: cycle 4 day 1 (C4D1), after less than seven weeks of nivolumab. All patients relapsed after autologous stem cell transplantation, and brentuximab vedotin exposure varied.

This specimen was peripheral blood mononuclear cells (PBMCs), taken before the fourth cycle of nivolumab. The clonotype comes from a human donor with classical Hodgkin lymphoma. The chain employs TRBV15 and TRBJ1-5; TRBD1 aligns across 9 bases. CDR3 residues: CATSRDLVGTGWGNQPQHF. The CDR3 region has the DNA TGTGCCACCAGCAGAGATCTGGTTGGGACAGGGTGGGGCAATCAGCCCCAGCATTTT.